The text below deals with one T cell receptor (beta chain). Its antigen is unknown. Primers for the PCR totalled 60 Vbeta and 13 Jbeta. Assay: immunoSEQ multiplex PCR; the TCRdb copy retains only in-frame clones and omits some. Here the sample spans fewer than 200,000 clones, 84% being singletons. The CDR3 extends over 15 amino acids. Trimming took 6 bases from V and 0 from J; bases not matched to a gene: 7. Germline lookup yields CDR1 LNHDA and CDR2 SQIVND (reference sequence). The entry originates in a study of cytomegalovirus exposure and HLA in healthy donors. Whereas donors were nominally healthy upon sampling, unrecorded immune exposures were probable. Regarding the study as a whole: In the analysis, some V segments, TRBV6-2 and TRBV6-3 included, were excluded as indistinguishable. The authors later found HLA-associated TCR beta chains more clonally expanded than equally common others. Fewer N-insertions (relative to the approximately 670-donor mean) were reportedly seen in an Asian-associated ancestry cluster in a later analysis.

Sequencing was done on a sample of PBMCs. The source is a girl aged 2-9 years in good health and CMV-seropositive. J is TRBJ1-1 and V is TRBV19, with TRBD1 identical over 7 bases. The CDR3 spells CASSPGQTMNTEAFF. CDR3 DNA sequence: TGTGCCAGTAGCCCGGGACAGACAATGAACACTGAAGCTTTCTTT.